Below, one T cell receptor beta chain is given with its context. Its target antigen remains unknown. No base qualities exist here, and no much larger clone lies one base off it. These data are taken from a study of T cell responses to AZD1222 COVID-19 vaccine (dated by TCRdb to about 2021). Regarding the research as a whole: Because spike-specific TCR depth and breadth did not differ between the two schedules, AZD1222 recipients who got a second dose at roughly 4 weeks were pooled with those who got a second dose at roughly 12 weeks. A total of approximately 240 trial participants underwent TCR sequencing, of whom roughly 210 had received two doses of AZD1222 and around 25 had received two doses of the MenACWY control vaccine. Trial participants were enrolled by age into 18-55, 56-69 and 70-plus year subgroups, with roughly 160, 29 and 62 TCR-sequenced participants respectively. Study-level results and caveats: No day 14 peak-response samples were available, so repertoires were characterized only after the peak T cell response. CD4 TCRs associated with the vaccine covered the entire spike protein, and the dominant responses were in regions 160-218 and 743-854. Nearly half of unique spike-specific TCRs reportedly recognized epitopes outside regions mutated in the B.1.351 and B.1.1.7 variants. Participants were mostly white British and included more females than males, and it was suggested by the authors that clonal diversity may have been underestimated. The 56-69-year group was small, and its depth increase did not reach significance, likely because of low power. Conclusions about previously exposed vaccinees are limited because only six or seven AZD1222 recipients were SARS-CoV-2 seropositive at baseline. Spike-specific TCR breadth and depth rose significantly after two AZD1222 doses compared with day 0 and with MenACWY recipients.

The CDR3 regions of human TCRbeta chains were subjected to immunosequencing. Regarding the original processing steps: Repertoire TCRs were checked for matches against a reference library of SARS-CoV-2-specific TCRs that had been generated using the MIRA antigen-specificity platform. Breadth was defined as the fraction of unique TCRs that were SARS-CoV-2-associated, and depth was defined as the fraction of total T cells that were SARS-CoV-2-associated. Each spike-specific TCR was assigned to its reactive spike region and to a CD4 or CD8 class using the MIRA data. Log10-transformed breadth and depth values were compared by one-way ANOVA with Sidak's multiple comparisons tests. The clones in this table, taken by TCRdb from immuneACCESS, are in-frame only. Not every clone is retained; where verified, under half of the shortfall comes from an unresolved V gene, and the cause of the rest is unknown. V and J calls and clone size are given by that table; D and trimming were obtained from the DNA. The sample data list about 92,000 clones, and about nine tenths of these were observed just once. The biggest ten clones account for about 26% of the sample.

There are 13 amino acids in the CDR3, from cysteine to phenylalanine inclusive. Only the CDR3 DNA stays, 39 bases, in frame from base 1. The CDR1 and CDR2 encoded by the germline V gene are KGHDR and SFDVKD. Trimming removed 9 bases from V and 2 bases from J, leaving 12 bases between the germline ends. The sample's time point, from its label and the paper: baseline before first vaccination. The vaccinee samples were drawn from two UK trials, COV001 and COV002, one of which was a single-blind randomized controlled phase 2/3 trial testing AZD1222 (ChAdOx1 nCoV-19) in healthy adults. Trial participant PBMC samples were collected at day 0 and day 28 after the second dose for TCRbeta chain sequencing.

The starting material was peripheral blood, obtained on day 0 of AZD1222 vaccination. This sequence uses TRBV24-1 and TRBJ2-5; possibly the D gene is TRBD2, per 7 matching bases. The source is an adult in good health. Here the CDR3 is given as CATGGGTQETQYF. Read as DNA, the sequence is TGTGCCACCGGGGGGGGGACACAAGAGACCCAGTACTTC.